The rows below give T cell receptor beta chains drawn from one sample of a study of OX40 agonist ivuxolimab in advanced cancers. Some clones are missing from TCRdb's copy, which holds only in-frame ones; the method was immunoSEQ multiplex PCR. This sample has some 100,000 clones; around 80% occur once, and the top ten carry 4.5% to 5.5%. Sequencing used CD4+ or CD8+ T cells sorted from blood, obtained in a trial of the OX40 agonist ivuxolimab. The receptors stem from an adult with an advanced solid tumor such as melanoma, head and neck, liver or kidney cancer. The CDR3 runs from the conserved cysteine through the conserved F or W. The D gene is left open where the match is weak. Some rows have no size entry. The others give once, few or many, or a class for an expanded clone.

TRBJ1-2	.	.	TRBV27	TGTGCCAGCAGTTCATCGATGGGGTCTAATGGCTACACCTTC	CASSSSMGSNGYTF
TRBJ2-3	TRBD2	.	TRBV23-1	TGCGCCAGCGGCCGGGAGGCAGATACGCAGTATTTT	CASGREADTQYF
TRBJ2-7	.	.	TRBV7-9	TGTGCCAGCAGCTTAGGGGGTTCGGTGTACGAGCAGTACTTC	CASSLGGSVYEQYF
TRBJ1-5	TRBD1	.	TRBV7-2	TGTGCCAGCAGCCTAGACAGGGTTGGCCAGCCCCAGCATTTT	CASSLDRVGQPQHF
TRBJ2-7	.	few	TRBV15	TGTGCCACCAGCACTCTCAGCGAGCAGTACTTC	CATSTLSEQYF
TRBJ1-3	.	medium-sized	TRBV4-3	TGCGCCAGCAGCCAAGGGATCGGGGATGTGGGAAACACCATATATTTT	CASSQGIGDVGNTIYF
TRBJ1-1	.	.	TRBV29-1	TGCAGCGCCCGAGCCCGGACAGTGAACACTGAAGCTTTCTTT	CSARARTVNTEAFF
TRBJ1-4	TRBD1	.	TRBV6-1	TGTGCCAGCAGTGAAGTCCTCGGGACAGGGTCTGAAAAACTGTTTTTT	CASSEVLGTGSEKLFF
TRBJ1-3	.	.	TRBV2	TGTGCCAGCAGTGTCTGGGATTCAGGAAACACCATATATTTT	CASSVWDSGNTIYF
TRBJ2-1	.	few	TRBV19	TGTGCCAGTAGTATGGAAAGGTCTTACAATGAGCAGTTCTTC	CASSMERSYNEQFF
TRBJ2-3	TRBD1	.	TRBV5-1	TGCGCCAGCAGCTCGGGACAGGCTGTCAGCACAGATACGCAGTATTTT	CASSSGQAVSTDTQYF
TRBJ2-1	TRBD2	few	TRBV4-3	TGCGCCAGCAGCCAAGATTGGGGCGCTACTGGCGGGGGCAATGAGCAGTTCTTC	CASSQDWGATGGGNEQFF
TRBJ2-7	.	.	TRBV9	TGTGCCAGTGGATCCGACTACGAGCAGTACTTC	CASGSDYEQYF
TRBJ1-2	.	.	TRBV9	TGTGCCAGCAGCGACGATCGGGGCATAGCCTTC	CASSDDRGIAF
TRBJ1-2	.	.	TRBV19	TGTGCCAGTAGTACCGCCGGGGGTGGCTACACCTTC	CASSTAGGGYTF
TRBJ2-1	.	.	TRBV29-1	TGCAGCCTCACCGGCAGGCAAGAACGGGACCCGGCCTACAATGAGCAGTTCTTC	CSLTGRQERDPAYNEQFF
TRBJ2-2	TRBD1	.	TRBV4-3	TGCGCCAGCAGCCAAGACAGGGGGTACACCGGGGAGCTGTTTTTT	CASSQDRGYTGELFF
TRBJ2-1	.	.	TRBV5-6	TGTGCCAGCAGCGTCCTGACTAGGACCCACAATGAGCAGTTCTTC	CASSVLTRTHNEQFF
TRBJ2-6	.	.	TRBV6-1	TGTGCCAGCAGTGGAGCCCCAACAGGGACCGGGGCCAACGTCCTGACTTTC	CASSGAPTGTGANVLTF
TRBJ2-3	TRBD2	.	TRBV5-1	TGCGCCAGCAGCCCTGGGACTAACACAGATACGCAGTATTTT	CASSPGTNTDTQYF
TRBJ1-2	TRBD1	.	TRBV30	TGTGCCTGGGGTGCCCCAACTTGGGACAGGAACTATGGCTACACCTTC	CAWGAPTWDRNYGYTF
TRBJ1-1	TRBD1	.	TRBV14	TGTGCCAGCAGCGCGCTGGACAGGGGAAGGACTGAAGCTTTCTTT	CASSALDRGRTEAFF
TRBJ2-1	.	.	TRBV5-1	TGCGCCAGCAGCTTTGGGGAATTCTACAATGAGCAGTTCTTC	CASSFGEFYNEQFF
TRBJ2-7	.	.	TRBV2	TGTGCCAGCAGGAGGGACCGCTCCTACGAGCAGTACTTC	CASRRDRSYEQYF
TRBJ2-5	.	.	TRBV9	TGTGCCAGCTCCATAGACAGGAATCAAGAGACCCAGTACTTC	CASSIDRNQETQYF
TRBJ2-1	TRBD1	.	TRBV11-3	TGTGCCAGCAGCTGGGACAGCGGCTACAATGAGCAGTTCTTC	CASSWDSGYNEQFF
TRBJ2-5	.	.	TRBV19	TGTGCCAGTAGTCGACCGGGAACCCAAGAGACCCAGTACTTC	CASSRPGTQETQYF
TRBJ2-3	TRBD1	.	TRBV2	TGTGCCAGATCTCTCAGGGGGAGCACAGATACGCAGTATTTT	CARSLRGSTDTQYF
TRBJ1-1	.	once	TRBV6-5	TGTGCCAGCAGTTACGAAGGGAACACTGAAGCTTTCTTT	CASSYEGNTEAFF
TRBJ2-7	TRBD2	.	TRBV7-2	TGTGCCAGCAGCTTAGGGACTAGCGGCTCCTACGAGCAGTACTTC	CASSLGTSGSYEQYF
TRBJ2-1	.	.	TRBV19	TGTGCCAGTAGTATAAAGTACGGTTCCAATGAGCAGTTCTTC	CASSIKYGSNEQFF
TRBJ2-7	.	.	TRBV29-1	TGCAGCGTTGCCACCCCCTACGAGCAGTACTTC	CSVATPYEQYF
TRBJ2-1	TRBD2	.	TRBV19	TGTGCCAGTAGTGTCAAAGCGGGGAAAACACACAATGAGCAGTTCTTC	CASSVKAGKTHNEQFF
TRBJ2-1	.	.	TRBV5-1	TGCGCCAGCAGCGACGGACATACGACCGTCAATGAGCAGTTCTTC	CASSDGHTTVNEQFF
TRBJ1-1	.	.	TRBV10-3	TGTGCCATCAGTGTAGGCGGGGCGAACACTGAAGCTTTCTTT	CAISVGGANTEAFF
TRBJ1-1	.	.	TRBV5-1	TGCGCCAGCAGCTTGGTACAAGTGAACACTGAAGCTTTCTTT	CASSLVQVNTEAFF
TRBJ1-2	.	.	TRBV2	TGTGCCAGCTTCCAGGACCCGGGAGCTAACTATGGCTACACCTTC	CASFQDPGANYGYTF
TRBJ2-2	.	.	TRBV7-2	TGTGCCAGCAGCACGTATGCCGGGGAGCTGTTTTTT	CASSTYAGELFF
TRBJ1-3	TRBD1	.	TRBV7-6	TGTGCCAGCAGCTTAGGGGCCCCACAGGGGGGCAGCTCTGGAAACACCATATATTTT	CASSLGAPQGGSSGNTIYF
TRBJ2-1	TRBD2	.	TRBV9	TGTGCCAGCAGCGAACTAGCGGGGGCCAACAATGAGCAGTTCTTC	CASSELAGANNEQFF
TRBJ2-3	TRBD2	.	TRBV7-4	TGTGCCAGCAGTCCCCCCGGCAGGGCGGGAGGGCCGAGCACAGATACGCAGTATTTT	CASSPPGRAGGPSTDTQYF
TRBJ1-1	.	.	TRBV2	TGTGCCAGCAGATTCCAGGACCGCCCCAACACTGAAGCTTTCTTT	CASRFQDRPNTEAFF
TRBJ1-5	TRBD1	.	TRBV5-4	TGTGCCAGCAGCTGGGGGACAGGCGCCTATAGCAATCAGCCCCAGCATTTT	CASSWGTGAYSNQPQHF
TRBJ2-1	TRBD2	once	TRBV11-2	TGTGCCAGCAGCTTCGGGACTAGCGGCTACAATGAGCAGTTCTTC	CASSFGTSGYNEQFF
TRBJ2-3	.	.	TRBV4-3	TGCGCCAGCAGCCCCCGGGCAGCCGAGGGGAATACGCAGTATTTT	CASSPRAAEGNTQYF
TRBJ1-1	.	few	TRBV30	TGTGCCTGGAGTGTACAGGGAGTTCGAAGCACTGAAGCTTTCTTT	CAWSVQGVRSTEAFF
TRBJ1-1	.	.	TRBV29-1	TGCAGCGTTGGGTCAGGGCGGGTGAACACTGAAGCTTTCTTT	CSVGSGRVNTEAFF
TRBJ1-6	TRBD1	.	TRBV6-6	TGTGCCAGCAGTATCGGGACAGCCTCCTATAATTCACCCCTCCACTTT	CASSIGTASYNSPLHF